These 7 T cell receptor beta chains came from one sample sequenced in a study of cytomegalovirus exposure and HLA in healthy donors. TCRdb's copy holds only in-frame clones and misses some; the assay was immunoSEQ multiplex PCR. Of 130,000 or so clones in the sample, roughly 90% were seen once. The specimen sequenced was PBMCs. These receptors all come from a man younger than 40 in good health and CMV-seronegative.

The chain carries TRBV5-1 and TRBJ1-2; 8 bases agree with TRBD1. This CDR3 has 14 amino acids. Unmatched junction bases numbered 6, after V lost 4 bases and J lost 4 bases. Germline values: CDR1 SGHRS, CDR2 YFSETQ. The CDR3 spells CASSQTGGTYGYTF. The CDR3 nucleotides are TGCGCCAGCAGCCAAACAGGGGGGACCTATGGCTACACCTTC.

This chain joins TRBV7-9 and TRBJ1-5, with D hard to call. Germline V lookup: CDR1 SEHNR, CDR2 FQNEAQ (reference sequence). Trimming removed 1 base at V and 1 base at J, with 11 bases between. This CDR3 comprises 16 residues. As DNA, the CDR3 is TGTGCCAGCAGCTTAGTAATGACGGAGAGCAATCAGCCCCAGCATTTT. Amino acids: CASSLVMTESNQPQHF.

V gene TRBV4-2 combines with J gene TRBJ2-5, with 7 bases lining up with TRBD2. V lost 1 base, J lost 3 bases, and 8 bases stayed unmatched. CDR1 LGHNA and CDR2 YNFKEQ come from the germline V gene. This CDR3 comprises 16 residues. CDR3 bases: TGTGCCAGCAGCCAAGTAGCGGGCTGGGCAGAAGAGACCCAGTACTTC. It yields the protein CASSQVAGWAEETQYF.

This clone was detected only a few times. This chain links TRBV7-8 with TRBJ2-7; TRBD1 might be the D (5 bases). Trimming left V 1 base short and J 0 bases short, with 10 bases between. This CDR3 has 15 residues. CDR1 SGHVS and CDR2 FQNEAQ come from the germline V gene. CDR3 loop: CASSLGQGPSYEQYF. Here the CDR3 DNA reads TGTGCCAGCAGCTTAGGTCAGGGCCCCTCCTACGAGCAGTACTTC.

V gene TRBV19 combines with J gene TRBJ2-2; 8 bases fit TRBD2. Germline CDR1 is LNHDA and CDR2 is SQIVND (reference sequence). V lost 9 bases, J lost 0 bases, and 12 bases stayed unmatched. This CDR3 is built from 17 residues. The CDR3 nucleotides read TGTGCCAGCCTCGGCGGGGGGTTTTCCTCGAACACCGGGGAGCTGTTTTTT. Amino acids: CASLGGGFSSNTGELFF.

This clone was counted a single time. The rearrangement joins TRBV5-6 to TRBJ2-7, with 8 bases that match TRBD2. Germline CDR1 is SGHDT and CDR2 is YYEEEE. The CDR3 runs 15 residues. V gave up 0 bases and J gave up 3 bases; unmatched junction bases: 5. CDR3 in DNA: TGTGCCAGCAGCTTGGGTTCGGGGGGGTTCTACGAGCAGTACTTC. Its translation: CASSLGSGGFYEQYF.

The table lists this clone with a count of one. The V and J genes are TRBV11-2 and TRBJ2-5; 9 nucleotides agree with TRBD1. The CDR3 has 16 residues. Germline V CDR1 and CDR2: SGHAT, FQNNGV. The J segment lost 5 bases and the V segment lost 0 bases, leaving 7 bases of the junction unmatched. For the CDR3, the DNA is TGTGCCAGCAGCTTAGAAGGGGACAGGGCGTGGGAGACCCAGTACTTC. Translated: CASSLEGDRAWETQYF.